The 26 T cell receptor beta chains reported below all come from one sample, sequenced in a study of T cell repertoires in aging, cancer and after chemotherapy. Peripheral blood genomic DNA, not sorted cells or RNA, was the template. A mixed TRB-A/B primer pool amplified rearranged TRB by multiplex touch-down PCR. One entry per CDR3 protein results from TCRdb running MiXCR on the multiplex PCR reads. Altogether thousands of distinct CDR3 sequences are present, about half being singletons, with the ten largest covering about 6%. The sample consisted of blood. The receptor set was obtained from a human donor with a blood cancer.

A word on this clonotype: At one of its ends the junction is not consistent with the germline gene, which may arise from a read error. The J gene is TRBJ2-5, the V gene TRBV6-5; 8 bases line up with TRBD2. The CDR3 covers 14 residues. CDR1 is MNHEY, CDR2 SVGAGI, per germline. This CDR3 is CASSRRGAQGTQYF. The CDR3 bases are TGTGCCAGCAGTAGGCGGGGGGCCCAAGGGACCCAGTACTTC.

DNA for the CDR3: TGTGCCAGCAGCTTAGAAGGTGTCTATGGCTACACCTTC. It codes for CASSLEGVYGYTF. The chain is built from TRBV7-2 and TRBJ1-2; D gene ambiguous. Trimming removed 1 base at V and 4 bases at J, with 7 bases between. Germline lookup yields CDR1 SGHTA and CDR2 FQGNSA. The CDR3 length is 13 residues.

J is TRBJ1-2 and V is TRBV5-5, with D tentatively TRBD1 (6 bases). This CDR3 has 13 amino acids. Deletions cut 0 bases from V and 3 bases from J, with 6 bases between. Germline V gene sequence: CDR1 SGHKS, CDR2 YYEKEE (reference sequence). The CDR3 DNA sequence: TGTGCCAGCAGCTTGGGGACAGACTATGGCTACACCTTC. Translating it yields CASSLGTDYGYTF.

This clonotype was seen a few times. The rearrangement links TRBV6-5 to TRBJ2-5; no reliable D call. V dropped 6 bases and J dropped 4 bases, with 12 bases sitting between them. The CDR3 consists of 13 residues. Germline values: CDR1 MNHEY, CDR2 SVGAGI. The CDR3 region is CASSWAHGETQYF. As DNA, the CDR3 is TGTGCCAGCAGCTGGGCCCATGGAGAGACCCAGTACTTC.

A remark on this clonotype: A read error may account for a junction end that differs from germline. The V call is TRBV6-5, the J call TRBJ1-2; perhaps TRBD1 as D (6 bases). The CDR3 length is 14 residues. Germline values: CDR1 MNHEY, CDR2 SVGAGI. The DNA for the CDR3 is TGTGCCAGCAGTGACTCGTCAGGGGCTGGTGGCTACACCTTC. Translating gives CASSDSSGAGGYTF.

This clonotype was seen only a few times. This chain links TRBV30 with TRBJ2-3; no reliable D call. The CDR3 loop spans 11 amino acids. Germline V gene lookup returns CDR1 GTSNPN and CDR2 SVGIG (reference sequence). Between the trimmed V and J ends, which lost 4 bases and 4 bases, there was a span of 6 bases. CDR3 sequence (DNA): TGTGCCTGGATCCTCGCAGATACGCAGTATTTT. This codes for CAWILADTQYF.

The V and J genes are TRBV6-2 or TRBV6-3 and TRBJ1-2; 8 nucleotides match TRBD1. V was pared by 6 bases and J by 8 bases, with 8 bases of the junction left unmatched. The CDR3 has 13 residues. Germline CDR1 is MNHEY and CDR2 is SVGEGT. This CDR3 is CASRRGQAGGYTF. The CDR3 DNA follows: TGTGCCAGCAGACGGGGACAGGCCGGCGGCTACACCTTC.

This clonotype came up a few times. As DNA, the CDR3 is TGTGCCACCAGCAGTTATGGGGGGGGACTCCGCACAGATACGCAGTATTTT. Translation: CATSSYGGGLRTDTQYF. The rearrangement uses TRBV15 and TRBJ2-3, with TRBD2 matching over 7 bases. V lost 3 bases to trimming and J lost 1 base; unmatched junction nucleotides: 10. CDR3 length equals 17 residues. Per the germline V gene, CDR1 is LNHNV and CDR2 is YYDKDF (reference sequence).

By sample share, this clonotype is large. The chain combines TRBV29-1 with TRBJ2-5, with 8 nucleotides matching TRBD2. CDR1 and CDR2 (germline): SQVTM, ANQGSEA. With V trimmed by 1 base and J by 7 bases, 11 bases remained unmatched. This CDR3 has 15 amino acids. CDR3 DNA sequence: TGCAGCGTTGAAGTCATCGCGGGGGGCGAAGGGACCCAGTACTTC. Translation gives CSVEVIAGGEGTQYF.

About this clonotype itself: A junction end diverges from the germline sequence, so it may reflect a read error. The chain joins TRBV18 to TRBJ2-5; 8 nucleotides agree with TRBD1. CDR3 size: 13 residues. Germline loops: CDR1 KGHSH, CDR2 LQKENI. As DNA, the CDR3 is TGTGTCAGCTTACCGACAGGGGAAGAGACCCAGTACTTC. It encodes CVSLPTGEETQYF. Filled out from reference TRBV18 and TRBJ2-5, the complete variable domain reads NAGVMQNPRHLVRRRGQEARLRCSPMKGHSHVYWYRQLPEEGLKFMVYLQKENIIDESGMPKERFSAEFPKEGPSILRIQQVVRGDSAAYFCVSLPTGEETQYFGPGTRLLVL.

This clonotype has only a few counts. The CDR3 loop is CALGVRDNSPLHF. CDR3 nucleotides: TGTGCCTTAGGGGTCCGAGATAATTCACCCCTCCACTTT. The rearrangement links TRBV30 to TRBJ1-6, with D perhaps TRBD1 (5 bases). Trimming pared 7 bases from V and 5 bases from J, leaving 12 bases between. This CDR3 has 13 residues. Germline-derived CDR1 and CDR2 are GTSNPN and SVGIG (reference sequence).

The sample holds one count of this clonotype. V gene TRBV5-6 combines with J gene TRBJ2-2, with 9 bases aligning to TRBD2. The CDR3 totals 17 residues. Germline CDR1 SGHDT, CDR2 YYEEEE. The V gene end was trimmed by 2 bases and the J gene end by 3 bases; junction bases not matched to a gene: 8. Here the CDR3 DNA reads TGTGCCAGCAGCTTCCGATGGACTAGCGTCGACACCGGGGAGCTGTTTTTT. This codes for CASSFRWTSVDTGELFF.

V usage is TRBV13 and J usage is TRBJ2-5, with D perhaps TRBD1 (5 bases). Germline-derived CDR1 and CDR2 are PRHDT and FYEKMQ (reference sequence). Trimming took off 1 base at V and 3 bases at J, with 15 bases between the two ends. The CDR3 is made up of 16 amino acids. In DNA, the CDR3 is TGTGCCAGCAGCTTAGTGGGCCTGGGGCGAGAAGAGACCCAGTACTTC. Translation gives CASSLVGLGREETQYF.

Worth noting for this clonotype: The final CDR3 position lacks the conserved phenylalanine or tryptophan, pointing to a likely read error. The chain is built from TRBV6-4 and TRBJ2-2, with a tentative D call TRBD2 (7 bases). The V gene's germline CDR1 is MRHNA and CDR2 SNTAGT. The CDR3 runs 16 residues. This CDR3 reads CAISESAGARTGELFL. CDR3 sequence (DNA): TGTGCCATCAGTGAGTCTGCGGGGGCGAGGACCGGGGAGCTGTTTCTT.

This chain connects TRBV12-3 or TRBV12-4 to TRBJ1-2, with a weak D call TRBD1 (5 bases). The CDR3 totals 15 residues. V dropped 6 bases and J dropped 8 bases, with 22 bases sitting between them. CDR3 loop: CASRSPYRPPWGYTF. The CDR3 bases are TGTGCCAGCAGGTCCCCTTACAGGCCCCCATGGGGCTACACCTTC.

This clonotype was counted a single time. The CDR3 DNA reads TGTGCCTCCGCACGGGGGAACACCGGGGAGCTGTTTTTT. Translation gives CASARGNTGELFF. The chain couples TRBV6-5 to TRBJ2-2, with D perhaps matching TRBD2 (5 bases). Germline assignment: CDR1 MNHEY and CDR2 SVGAGI. Trimming took off 11 bases at V and 1 base at J, with 11 bases between the two ends. The CDR3 is 13 residues long.

The V and J genes are TRBV27 and TRBJ2-4; the D gene is possibly TRBD1 (6 bases). Germline values: CDR1 MNHEY, CDR2 SMNVEV (reference sequence). V lost 7 bases and J 4 bases, leaving 20 bases between the germline ends. The CDR3 contains 16 residues. The CDR3 loop is CASTDIDLRGKNIQYF. The CDR3 coding sequence is TGTGCCAGCACCGATATTGACCTCAGGGGAAAAAACATTCAGTACTTC.

V usage is TRBV5-6 and J usage is TRBJ2-5; D unclear. Trimming stripped 0 bases from V and 2 bases from J, with 8 bases between. There are 14 residues in the CDR3. Germline assignment: CDR1 SGHDT and CDR2 YYEEEE. CDR3 sequence: CASSLAGSQETQYF. In nucleotides, the CDR3 is TGTGCCAGCAGCTTGGCCGGCAGTCAAGAGACCCAGTACTTC. The full variable domain, in which reference TRBV5-6 and TRBJ2-5 provide the parts outside the CDR3, is DAGVTQSPTHLIKTRGQQVTLRCSPKSGHDTVSWYQQALGQGPQFIFQYYEEEERQRGNFPDRFSGHQFPNYSSELNVNALLLGDSALYLCASSLAGSQETQYFGPGTRLLVL.

This clonotype was observed a handful of times. The chain has TRBV12-3 or TRBV12-4 and TRBJ2-2; D remains ambiguous. V gave up 5 bases and J gave up 3 bases, with 7 bases separating them. The CDR3 totals 13 residues. The CDR3: CASSPLDTGELFF. CDR3 coding DNA: TGTGCCAGCAGTCCCCTGGACACCGGGGAGCTGTTTTTT.

This rearrangement joins TRBV6-6 to TRBJ2-1, with D uncertain. Trimming cost V 5 bases and J 10 bases, with 15 bases left between them. Looked up from germline, CDR1 is MNHNY and CDR2 is SVGAGI (reference sequence). This CDR3 is 13 amino acids long. DNA of the CDR3: TGTGCCAGCAGTCCGAACTCAAACCAGGAGCAGTTCTTC. It translates to CASSPNSNQEQFF.

By share of the sample, this clonotype is large. The V call is TRBV29-1, the J call TRBJ2-3; unclear D gene. The CDR3 totals 13 residues. Trimming cost V 2 bases and J 0 bases, with 6 bases left between them. Germline lookup yields CDR1 SQVTM and CDR2 ANQGSEA. As DNA, the CDR3 is TGCAGCGTTGAACGGGCTAGCACAGATACGCAGTATTTT. This translates into CSVERASTDTQYF.

Turning to this clonotype: Relative to the germline gene, one junction end is altered; a read error may explain this. The V call is TRBV29-1, the J call TRBJ2-1, with D possibly TRBD1 on 6 matching bases. The CDR3 covers 14 residues. The germline gives CDR1 SQVTM, CDR2 ANQGSEA. This CDR3 reads CRVEEMRGNNEQFF. The CDR3 DNA is TGCAGAGTTGAAGAAATGAGGGGGAACAATGAGCAGTTCTTC.

This clonotype was picked up a small number of times. The chain combines TRBV29-1 with TRBJ1-1, with D unresolved. The CDR3 is made up of 11 amino acids. The V end lost 4 bases, the J end lost 3 bases, and 6 bases lay between the germline ends. CDR1 and CDR2 from the germline V gene are SQVTM and ANQGSEA. As DNA, the CDR3 is TGCAGCGTTGGACACTACACTGAAGCTTTCTTT. Translated, it gives CSVGHYTEAFF.

By share, this clonotype ranks as large (0.1 to 1%). The V and J genes are TRBV29-1 and TRBJ2-5, with 7 bases fitting TRBD1. The CDR3 contains 12 residues. Germline V gene sequence: CDR1 SQVTM, CDR2 ANQGSEA. Trimming took 6 bases from V and 5 from J; bases not matched to a gene: 6. CDR3 nucleotides: TGCAGCGTAGACAGGGCTGGCGAGACCCAGTACTTC. Translated: CSVDRAGETQYF. Filled out from reference TRBV29-1 and TRBJ2-5, the complete variable domain reads SAVISQKPSRDICQRGTSLTIQCQVDSQVTMMFWYRQQPGQSLTLIATANQGSEATYESGFVIDKFPISRPNLTFSTLTVSNMSPEDSSIYLCSVDRAGETQYFGPGTRLLVL.

The rearrangement joins TRBV19 to TRBJ2-6; 8 nucleotides agree with TRBD1. This CDR3 region has 18 residues. The ends lost 7 bases at V and 0 bases at J; junction bases unmatched: 11. The germline V gene has CDR1 LNHDA and CDR2 SQIVND (reference sequence). CDR3 sequence (DNA): TGTGCCAGTACCGGGCAGGGGGCGCCCCTCTCTGGGGCCAACGTCCTGACTTTC. This translates into CASTGQGAPLSGANVLTF.

With regard to this clonotype: This may stem from a read error, because a much larger clone lies one nucleotide away. The V gene is TRBV6-5, the J gene TRBJ1-2; possible D gene TRBD1, 5 bases. Germline CDR1 is MNHEY and CDR2 is SVGAGI. The CDR3 has 11 amino acids. Deletions cut 7 bases from V and 4 bases from J, with 7 bases between. The CDR3 is CASKGIYGYTF. In DNA, the CDR3 is TGTGCCAGCAAGGGGATCTATGGCTACACCTTC.